This T cell receptor (beta chain) emerged from a study of vaccination effects on CD4 cells after COVID-19 (dated by TCRdb to about 2022). In the study overall: Participants received two doses of either the BNT162b2 or the mRNA-1273 mRNA SARS-CoV-2 vaccine. The full study included 9 to 10 COVID-19 convalescent patients and a few SARS-CoV-2-naive healthy vaccine recipients. Cultures from other donors in the study were sequenced with the Oncomine TCR Beta short-read assay on an Illumina iSeq 100. The study compared SARS-CoV-2 spike-specific CD4+ TCR repertoires before and after mRNA vaccination in COVID-19 convalescent patients and infection-naive vaccine recipients. Paper-wide results and their limitations: At late post-vaccination timepoints, both infection-induced and vaccine-induced clones showed marked clonal contraction, consistent with waning T cell responses. The study was limited by a small number of convalescent patients, and early post-infection timepoints were lacking. Among healthy vaccine recipients, nearly all vaccine-induced clones were SARS-CoV-2 mono-reactive, and only 1 of 255 was cross-reactive with common cold coronaviruses.

The library was prepared using the immunoSEQ multiplex PCR assay. DNA from the cultured and isolated CD4+ T cells underwent TCR beta CDR3 sequencing. The study's processing was this. Non-productive TCR sequences were discarded, and reads were trimmed to the CDR3 region, with only CDR3s of 7 or more amino acids retained. The MANAFEST web app was used to pick out antigen-specific clonotypes by comparing their expansion in peptide wells with that in reference cultures. To count as positive, a clone had to show expansion at FDR<0.05 compared with the reference and with all other wells, an odds ratio above 5, and a frequency above 0.1% in two replicate wells. A clonotype was defined as cross-reactive if the clonotype was significantly expanded both in SARS-CoV-2 spike wells and in at least one common cold coronavirus spike condition. Levenshtein distance calculated with the stringdist R package was used to assess CDR3 similarity, and unrooted trees were constructed with ape in R 3.6.1. TCRdb obtained this table from immuneACCESS and retained in-frame rearrangements with V and J assigned. These tables miss some clones; where compared with another copy, unresolved V genes account for less than half of the shortfall, and the remainder is unexplained. D and trimming come from the DNA, and the V and J calls and clone size come from that table. The sample table contains approximately 54,000 clones; only one count was recorded for approximately 79% of them. The leading ten clones occupy roughly 2.3% of the sample.

In the ViraFEST assay, PBMC were stimulated with viral peptide pools, and antigen-specific CD4+ T cell clonotypes were then identified by expansion using TCR sequencing. After approximately 11 days of culture, CD4+ T cells were isolated with the EasySep CD4+ T cell isolation kit. Negative nucleocapsid antibody results before and after vaccination confirmed that the healthy vaccine recipients had no prior SARS-CoV-2 infection. Each well held fewer than 2.5 million PBMC cultured in IMDM containing around 5% human AB serum, 9.5 to 10 IU/ml IL-2 and gentamicin, along with approximately 10 ug/ml peptides. Half of the culture medium was replaced with fresh IL-2-containing medium on days 3 and 7. Each peptide stimulation condition was cultured in triplicate wells unless otherwise noted. PBMC were separated from whole blood using Ficoll-Paque Plus gradient centrifugation and were then either cryopreserved at -140C or used fresh. Overlapping peptide pools spanned the spike proteins of SARS-CoV-2 and the common cold coronaviruses HCoV-NL63, HCoV-OC43 and HCoV-229E. Genomic DNA was extracted from cultured CD4+ T cells with the QIAamp micro DNA kit.

According to the germline V gene, CDR1 reads KGHDR and CDR2 reads SFDVKD. Between the V and J ends, shortened by 10 bases and 5 bases respectively, the junction contains 17 bases. The CDR3 measures 14 amino acids from cysteine to phenylalanine. Just CDR3 DNA is preserved here, 42 bases in frame from base 1. A word on this clone: Its target antigen remains unknown. No quality values exist for individual bases; no much larger clone is one base distant.

Specimen: CD4+ T cells from PBMCs cultured with HCoV-229E spike peptides, collected before COVID-19 vaccination. The cell subset or site label here, explained by the study, means: HCoV-229E spike overlapping peptide pool stimulation. The sequence links TRBV24-1 to TRBJ1-5; perhaps TRBD1 is the D gene, with 5 bases matching. The source of this sequence is a human donor who received a COVID-19 vaccine. The nucleotide sequence is TGTGCCACTTCCGATCCGGGGGTTTATCAGCCCCAGCATTTT. The translation is CATSDPGVYQPQHF.